The TCR beta chain described here comes from a study of vaccination and CD4 T cells after COVID-19. Treatment: approximately 10-day PBMC culture with coronavirus spike peptide pools or control peptides (ViraFEST assay). Germline CDR1 reads SGHKS; CDR2 reads YYEKEE (reference sequence). V was pared by 4 bases and J by 0 bases, with 11 bases between. This CDR3 contains 14 residues. The sample holds a few counts of this clonotype. What it recognizes is unknown. The assay that was used to sequence DNA from cultured CD4+ T cells was the Oncomine TCR Beta short-read assay. TCRdb re-called the PCR reads through MiXCR, storing one row per CDR3 protein. Of some 13,000 distinct CDR3 sequences in the sample, under 75% are singletons; the top ten hold 18%.

This clonotype was obtained from a human donor who had recovered from COVID-19. The sample consisted of CD4+ T cells from blood, cultured in vitro. The V and J genes are TRBV5-5 and TRBJ2-7; D remains ambiguous. The CDR3 nucleotides read TGTGCCAGCAGCCCCGGTCCGAACTCCTACGAGCAGTACTTC. This sequence encodes CASSPGPNSYEQYF. Based on the CDR3 plus reference TRBV5-5 and TRBJ2-7, the full variable domain is DAGVTQSPTHLIKTRGQQVTLRCSPISGHKSVSWYQQVLGQGPQFIFQYYEKEERGRGNFPDRFSARQFPNYSSELNVNALLLGDSALYLCASSPGPNSYEQYFGPGTRLTVT.